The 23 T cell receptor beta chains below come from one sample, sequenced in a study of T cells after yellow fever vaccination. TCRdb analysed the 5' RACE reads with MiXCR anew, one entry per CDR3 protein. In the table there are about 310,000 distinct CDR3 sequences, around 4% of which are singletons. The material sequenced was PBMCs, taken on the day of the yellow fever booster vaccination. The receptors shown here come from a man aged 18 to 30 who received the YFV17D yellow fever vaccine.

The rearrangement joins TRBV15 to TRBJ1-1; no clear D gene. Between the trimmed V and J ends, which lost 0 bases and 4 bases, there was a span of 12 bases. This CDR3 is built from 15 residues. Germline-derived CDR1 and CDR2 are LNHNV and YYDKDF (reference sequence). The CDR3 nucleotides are TGTGCCACCAGCAGAGATTGGCCCGAGGTCACTGAAGCTTTCTTT. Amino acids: CATSRDWPEVTEAFF.

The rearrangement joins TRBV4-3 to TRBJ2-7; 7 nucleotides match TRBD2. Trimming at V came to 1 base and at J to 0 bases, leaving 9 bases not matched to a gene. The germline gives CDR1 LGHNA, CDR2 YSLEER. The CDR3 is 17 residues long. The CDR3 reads CASSQALGGGPSYEQYF. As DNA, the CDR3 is TGCGCCAGCAGCCAAGCCCTCGGGGGAGGGCCCTCCTACGAGCAGTACTTC.

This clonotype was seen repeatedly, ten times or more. CDR3 sequence: CASSQGLAGGLETQYF. CDR3 nucleotides: TGTGCCAGCAGCCAGGGACTAGCGGGGGGCCTAGAGACCCAGTACTTC. The V call is TRBV3-1, the J call TRBJ2-5, with 15 nucleotides matching TRBD2. In germline, CDR1 is LGHDT, CDR2 YNNKEL (reference sequence). This CDR3 has 16 amino acids. Trimming took 3 bases from V and 4 from J; bases not matched to a gene: 3.

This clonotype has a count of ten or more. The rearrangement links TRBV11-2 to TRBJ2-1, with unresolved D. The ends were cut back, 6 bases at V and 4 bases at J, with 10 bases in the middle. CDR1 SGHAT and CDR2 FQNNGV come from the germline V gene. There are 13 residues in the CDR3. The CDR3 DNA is TGTGCCAGCAGGGCTGCTGCGTACAATGAGCAGTTCTTC. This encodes CASRAAAYNEQFF.

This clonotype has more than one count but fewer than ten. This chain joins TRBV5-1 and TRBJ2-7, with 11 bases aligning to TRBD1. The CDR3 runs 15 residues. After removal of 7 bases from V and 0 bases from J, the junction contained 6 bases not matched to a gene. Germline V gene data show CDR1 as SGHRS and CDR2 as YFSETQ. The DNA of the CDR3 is TGCGCCAGCCGACCCGGGACAGGGGGCTCCTACGAGCAGTACGTC. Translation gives CASRPGTGGSYEQYV.

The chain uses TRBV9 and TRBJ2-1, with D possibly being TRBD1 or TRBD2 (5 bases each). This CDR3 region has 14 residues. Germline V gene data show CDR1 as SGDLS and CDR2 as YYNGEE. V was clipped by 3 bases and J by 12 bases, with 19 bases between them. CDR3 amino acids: CASSEGGEGSRQFF. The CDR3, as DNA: TGTGCCAGCAGCGAGGGCGGAGAGGGGTCGAGGCAGTTCTTC.

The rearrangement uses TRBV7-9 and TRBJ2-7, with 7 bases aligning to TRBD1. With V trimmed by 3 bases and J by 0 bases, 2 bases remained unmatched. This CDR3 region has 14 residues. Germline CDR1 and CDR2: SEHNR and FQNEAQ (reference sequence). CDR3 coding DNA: TGTGCCAGCAGCTTCAGGGGGAACTCCTACGAGCAGTACTTC. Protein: CASSFRGNSYEQYF.

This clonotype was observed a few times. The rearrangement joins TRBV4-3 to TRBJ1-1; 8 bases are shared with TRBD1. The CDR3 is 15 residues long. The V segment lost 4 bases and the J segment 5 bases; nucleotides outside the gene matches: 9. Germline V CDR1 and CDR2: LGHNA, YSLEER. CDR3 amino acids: CASSRTSGGWTEAFF. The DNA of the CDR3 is TGCGCCAGCAGCCGGACGTCAGGGGGCTGGACTGAAGCTTTCTTT.

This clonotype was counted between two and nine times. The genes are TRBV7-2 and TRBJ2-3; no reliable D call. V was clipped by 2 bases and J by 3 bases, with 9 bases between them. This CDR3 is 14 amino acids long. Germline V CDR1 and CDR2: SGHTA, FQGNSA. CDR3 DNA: TGTGCCAGCAGCTTATATCAGAGGACAGATACGCAGTATTTT. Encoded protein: CASSLYQRTDTQYF.

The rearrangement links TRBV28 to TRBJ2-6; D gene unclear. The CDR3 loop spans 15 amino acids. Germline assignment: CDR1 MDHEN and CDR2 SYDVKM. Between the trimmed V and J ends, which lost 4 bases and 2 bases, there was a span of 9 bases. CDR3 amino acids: CASSSGVTGANVLTF. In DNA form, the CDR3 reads TGTGCCAGCAGTTCTGGGGTGACTGGGGCCAACGTCCTGACTTTC.

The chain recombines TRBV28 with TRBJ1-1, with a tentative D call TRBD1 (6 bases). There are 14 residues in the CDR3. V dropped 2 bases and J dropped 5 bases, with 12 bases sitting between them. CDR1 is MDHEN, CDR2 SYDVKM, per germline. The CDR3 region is CASSLMGALTEAFF. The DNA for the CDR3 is TGTGCCAGCAGTTTAATGGGGGCGCTGACTGAAGCTTTCTTT. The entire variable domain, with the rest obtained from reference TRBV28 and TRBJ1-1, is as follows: DVKVTQSSRYLVKRTGEKVFLECVQDMDHENMFWYRQDPGLGLRLIYFSYDVKMKEKGDIPEGYSVSREKKERFSLILESASTNQTSMYLCASSLMGALTEAFFGQGTRLTVV.

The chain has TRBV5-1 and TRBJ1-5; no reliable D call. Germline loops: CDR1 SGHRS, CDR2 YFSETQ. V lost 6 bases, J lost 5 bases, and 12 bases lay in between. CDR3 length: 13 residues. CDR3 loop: CASKVDLDQPQHF. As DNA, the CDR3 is TGCGCCAGCAAAGTGGACCTCGATCAGCCCCAGCATTTT.

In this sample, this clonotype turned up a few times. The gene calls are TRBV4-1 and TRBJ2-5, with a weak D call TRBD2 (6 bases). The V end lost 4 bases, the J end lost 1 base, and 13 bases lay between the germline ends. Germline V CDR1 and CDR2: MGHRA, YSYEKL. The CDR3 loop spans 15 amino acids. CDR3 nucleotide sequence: TGCGCCAGCAGCCTAAGGTGGGACTCCCAAGAGACCCAGTACTTC. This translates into CASSLRWDSQETQYF.

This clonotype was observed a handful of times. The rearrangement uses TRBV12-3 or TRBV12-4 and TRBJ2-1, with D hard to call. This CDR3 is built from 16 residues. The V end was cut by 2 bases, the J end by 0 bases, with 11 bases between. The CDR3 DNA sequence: TGTGCCAGCAGTTTAACTCTCGCTAGCTCCTACAATGAGCAGTTCTTC. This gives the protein CASSLTLASSYNEQFF.

This CDR3 reads CASAISGTRLYEQYF. CDR3 coding DNA: TGTGCCAGCGCAATCTCAGGGACTCGACTCTACGAGCAGTACTTC. The gene calls are TRBV9 and TRBJ2-7; tentatively, D is TRBD2 (6 bases). This CDR3 spans 15 amino acids. Trimming pared 7 bases from V and 3 bases from J, leaving 20 bases between. Germline CDR1 is SGDLS and CDR2 is YYNGEE. Full variable domain (missing parts from reference TRBV9 and TRBJ2-7): DSGVTQTPKHLITATGQRVTLRCSPRSGDLSVYWYQQSLDQGLQFLIQYYNGEERAKGNILERFSAQQFPDLHSELNLSSLELGDSALYFCASAISGTRLYEQYFGPGTRLTVT.

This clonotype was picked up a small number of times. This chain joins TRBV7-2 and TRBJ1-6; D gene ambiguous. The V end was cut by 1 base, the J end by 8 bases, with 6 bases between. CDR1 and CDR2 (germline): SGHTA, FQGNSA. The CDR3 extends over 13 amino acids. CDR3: CASSLEAYSPLHF. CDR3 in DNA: TGTGCCAGCAGCTTAGAGGCCTATTCACCCCTCCACTTT.

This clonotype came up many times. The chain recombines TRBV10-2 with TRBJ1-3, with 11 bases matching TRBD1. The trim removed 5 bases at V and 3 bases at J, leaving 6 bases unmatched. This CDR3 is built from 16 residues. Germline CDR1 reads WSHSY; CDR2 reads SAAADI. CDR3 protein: CASSLGQGADGNTIYF. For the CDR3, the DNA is TGCGCCAGCAGTCTTGGACAGGGGGCTGATGGAAACACCATATATTTT.

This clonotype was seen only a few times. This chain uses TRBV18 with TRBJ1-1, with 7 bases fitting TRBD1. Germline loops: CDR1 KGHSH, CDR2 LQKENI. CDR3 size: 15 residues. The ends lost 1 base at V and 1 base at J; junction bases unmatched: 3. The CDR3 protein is CASSPRGQQNTEAFF. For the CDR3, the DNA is TGTGCCAGCTCACCACGGGGACAGCAGAACACTGAAGCTTTCTTT.

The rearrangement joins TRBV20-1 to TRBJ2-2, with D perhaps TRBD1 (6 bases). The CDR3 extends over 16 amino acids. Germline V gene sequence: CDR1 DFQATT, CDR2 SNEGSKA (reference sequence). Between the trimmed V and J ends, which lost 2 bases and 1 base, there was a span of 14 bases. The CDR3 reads CSARKAGTQNTGELFF. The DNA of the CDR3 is TGCAGTGCTAGAAAGGCCGGGACACAGAACACCGGGGAGCTGTTTTTT.

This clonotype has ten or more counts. CDR3 amino acids: CASSLMGEVGELFF. The DNA for the CDR3 is TGTGCCAGCAGCTTGATGGGGGAAGTTGGGGAGCTGTTTTTT. V and J are TRBV5-4 and TRBJ2-2; D may correspond to TRBD1 or TRBD2 (5 bases each). The CDR3 is 14 residues long. Per the germline V gene, CDR1 is SGHNT and CDR2 is YYREEE (reference sequence). Trimming took off 1 base at V and 8 bases at J, with 12 bases between the two ends. Looking up the rest from reference TRBV5-4 and TRBJ2-2 gives the full variable domain: ETGVTQSPTHLIKTRGQQVTLRCSSQSGHNTVSWYQQALGQGPQFIFQYYREEENGRGNFPPRFSGLQFPNYSSELNVNALELDDSALYLCASSLMGEVGELFFGEGSRLTVL.

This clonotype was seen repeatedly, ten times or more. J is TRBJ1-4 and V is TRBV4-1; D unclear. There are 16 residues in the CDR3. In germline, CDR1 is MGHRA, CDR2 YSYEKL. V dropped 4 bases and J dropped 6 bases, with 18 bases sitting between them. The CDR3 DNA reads TGCGCCAGCAGCCCAGCCCGGGGAAGGCGGGATGAAAAACTGTTTTTT. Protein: CASSPARGRRDEKLFF.

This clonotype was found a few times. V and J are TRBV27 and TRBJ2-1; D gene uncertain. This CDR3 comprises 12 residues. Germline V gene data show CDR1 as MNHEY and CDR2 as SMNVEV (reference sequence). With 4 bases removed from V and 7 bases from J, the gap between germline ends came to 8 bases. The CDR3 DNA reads TGTGCCAGCAGTTGGGCTGGAAATGAGCAGTTCTTC. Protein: CASSWAGNEQFF.

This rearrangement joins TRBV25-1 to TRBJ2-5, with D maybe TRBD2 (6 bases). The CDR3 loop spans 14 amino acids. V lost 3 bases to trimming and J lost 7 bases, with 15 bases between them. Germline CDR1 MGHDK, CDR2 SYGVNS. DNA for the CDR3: TGTGCCAGCAGTGATCCGGGCTCCGGGGGGACCCAGTACTTC. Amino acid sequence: CASSDPGSGGTQYF.